Listed below are T cell receptor beta chains from one sample, sequenced in a study of CD8 T cells in Susac syndrome. TCRdb ran MiXCR on the immunoSEQ multiplex PCR reads and lists one entry per CDR3 protein. Of about 180,000 distinct CDR3 sequences listed, roughly 96% are singletons. The source material was CD8+ T cells from PBMCs. Source of these receptors: a human donor with multiple sclerosis. The CDR3 runs from the conserved cysteine through the conserved F or W. A D gene is named only where the DNA matches it firmly. Expanded clones are given a class, and other clones once, few, many or no size at all.

V gene	clone size	D gene	J gene	CDR3 DNA	CDR3 protein
TRBV20-1	-	-	TRBJ1-2	TGCAGTGCTAGAGATTATAGGGCAGAGTATGGCTACACCTTC	CSARDYRAEYGYTF
TRBV27	-	TRBD1	TRBJ2-2	TGTGCCAGCAGACCCGGGACAGGGTTTTCGGCCGGGGAGCTGTTTTTT	CASRPGTGFSAGELFF
TRBV23-1	once	-	TRBJ1-2	TGCGCCAGCAGTCAATATCATCCGGGACCGCTAAGATTTAACTATGGCTACACCTTC	CASSQYHPGPLRFNYGYTF
TRBV3-1	-	-	TRBJ1-5	TGTGCCAGCAGCCAAGATCTTGCGGGGGTTCAGCCCCAGCATTTT	CASSQDLAGVQPQHF
TRBV29-1	-	-	TRBJ2-3	TGCAGCGTTGAGTCAGTTAGCACAGATACGCAGTATTTT	CSVESVSTDTQYF
TRBV5-1	-	-	TRBJ2-5	TGCGCCAGCAGCTTGATCGACCAGGGCCCAGAGACCCAGTACTTC	CASSLIDQGPETQYF
TRBV5-1	-	TRBD1	TRBJ1-1	TGCGCCAGCAGCTCCGGGACAGGGGGCTTTCGGGCTTTCTTT	CASSSGTGGFRAFF
TRBV7-9	-	TRBD1	TRBJ2-7	TGTGCCAGCAGCCGTGGGACAGGGAAGGACGAGCAGTACTTC	CASSRGTGKDEQYF
TRBV15	-	-	TRBJ2-1	TGTGCCACCAGCAGAGATCGAAGGGGGTGGGACAATGAGCAGTTCTTC	CATSRDRRGWDNEQFF
TRBV3-1	-	-	TRBJ2-1	TGTGCCAGCAGCCATTTCCCCGGGACTTCCAATGAGCAGTTCTTC	CASSHFPGTSNEQFF
TRBV20-1	-	-	TRBJ2-7	TGCAGTGCTAGTTTGGGCCAGGGACCCTACGAGCAGTACTTC	CSASLGQGPYEQYF
TRBV12-3/TRBV12-4	-	-	TRBJ2-3	TGTGCCAGCAGGCATAGCGAAGCTACGCAGTATTTT	CASRHSEATQYF
TRBV6-1	-	-	TRBJ1-5	TGTGCCAGCAACGGGGGGACGGATAGCAATCAGCCCCAGCATTTT	CASNGGTDSNQPQHF
TRBV20-1	-	-	TRBJ2-1	TGCAGTGCTAGAGACCGAATACCTAGCGACAGCTCCTACAATGAGCAGTTCTTC	CSARDRIPSDSSYNEQFF
TRBV27	-	-	TRBJ1-2	TGTGCCAGCGGGCGGGGGATCGAGGGCTACACCTTC	CASGRGIEGYTF
TRBV5-6	once	-	TRBJ1-5	TGTGCCAGCAGCTTGGGGATGGCTAGCAATCAGCCCCAGCATTTT	CASSLGMASNQPQHF
TRBV29-1	-	-	TRBJ1-1	TGCAGCGTTGTTTTTTTGTCGGCCGAGGGAATGAACACTGAAGCTTTCTTT	CSVVFLSAEGMNTEAFF
TRBV12-5	-	TRBD1	TRBJ1-4	TGTGCTACCACAGGGGAGGGGCGAGGGAATGAAAAACTGTTTTTT	CATTGEGRGNEKLFF
TRBV29-1	once	-	TRBJ2-7	TGCAGCGTTGGGGCTGGGGGTGGCTACGAGCAGTACTTC	CSVGAGGGYEQYF
TRBV13	-	-	TRBJ2-3	TGTGCCAGCAGCCCTTCTAGCGGCACAGATACGCAGTATTTT	CASSPSSGTDTQYF
TRBV9	-	TRBD2	TRBJ2-3	TGTGCCAGCAGCGCCCGACTAGCTACCTCCACAGATACGCAGTATTTT	CASSARLATSTDTQYF
TRBV9	-	TRBD1	TRBJ2-3	TGTGCCAGCAGCGGTACAGGGGGCGCAAGTACAGATACGCAGTATTTT	CASSGTGGASTDTQYF
TRBV29-1	once	TRBD2	TRBJ2-1	TGCAGCGTTGACTCTGGGGGACTAGATTTTGAGCAGTTCTTC	CSVDSGGLDFEQFF
TRBV29-1	-	TRBD2	TRBJ2-1	TGCAGCGTTGTGGGCGGGAGCAAGTACAATGAGCAGTTCTTC	CSVVGGSKYNEQFF
TRBV25-1	-	TRBD2	TRBJ2-1	TGTGCCAGCAGTGAATATGAAGGGACTAGCGGGAGGGCCGTCGGTTACAATGAGCAGTTCTTC	CASSEYEGTSGRAVGYNEQFF
TRBV15	-	-	TRBJ2-3	TGTGCCACCAGGGAACTAGGGGATACGCAGTATTTT	CATRELGDTQYF
TRBV27	-	TRBD1	TRBJ2-7	TGTGCCAGCAGCCTTTACGGACAGGGCTACTACGAGCAGTACTTC	CASSLYGQGYYEQYF
TRBV20-1	-	-	TRBJ2-7	TGCAGTGCTAGAGACTCAGCCGGGCCGACCAGTTACGAGCAGTACTTC	CSARDSAGPTSYEQYF
TRBV12-3/TRBV12-4	once	-	TRBJ2-3	TGTGCCAGCAATATTAGCACAGATACGCAGTATTTT	CASNISTDTQYF
TRBV3-1	once	-	TRBJ2-1	TGTGCCAGCAGCCGAAGAGGGGGAGAGGACTATTTCGACGGGTATGATGAGCAGTTCTTC	CASSRRGGEDYFDGYDEQFF
TRBV4-2	-	TRBD2	TRBJ2-7	TGTGCCAGCAGCCAAGATCCCACTAGCGTGAGGCGGGAGCAGTACTTC	CASSQDPTSVRREQYF
TRBV19	-	-	TRBJ1-1	TGTGCCAGTAGTATCGGGGGAGGAGGTAACACTGAAGCTTTCTTT	CASSIGGGGNTEAFF
TRBV7-3	-	-	TRBJ1-1	TGTGCCAGCAGCCTGGGACGGGGTAGGGGCACTGAAGCTTTCTTT	CASSLGRGRGTEAFF
TRBV13	-	-	TRBJ1-1	TGTGCCAGCAGCTCACTCCATACTGAAGCTTTCTTT	CASSSLHTEAFF
TRBV28	-	-	TRBJ2-5	TGTGCCAGCAGTTTACCCCGTGGGGCCCAGTACTTC	CASSLPRGAQYF
TRBV29-1	once	-	TRBJ2-7	TGCAGCGTTGAAGACCCTAGTTTTTACGAGCAGTACTTC	CSVEDPSFYEQYF
TRBV28	-	-	TRBJ1-5	TGTGCCAGCAATGATCAGCCCCAGCATTTT	CASNDQPQHF
TRBV29-1	-	-	TRBJ2-1	TGCAGCGTTAGCCGAATAGGGAATGAGCAGTTCTTC	CSVSRIGNEQFF
TRBV5-1	-	TRBD1	TRBJ1-3	TGCGCCAGCAGCTGGGACAGGTCTGGAAACACCATATATTTT	CASSWDRSGNTIYF
TRBV25-1	-	-	TRBJ1-6	TGTGCCAGCAGAACGGGGGGGGGCCGATCACCCCTCCACTTT	CASRTGGGRSPLHF
TRBV7-9	once	-	TRBJ2-4	TGTGCCAGCAGCTCGGGGACGGTTCTAGCCAAAAACATTCAGTACTTC	CASSSGTVLAKNIQYF
TRBV13	-	-	TRBJ1-2	TGTGCCAGCAGCTTAAAAAGGGAGATGATTTATGGCTACACCTTC	CASSLKREMIYGYTF
TRBV10-3	-	-	TRBJ1-2	TGTGCCATCAGGGACGGCTCTTGGGGCTACACCTTC	CAIRDGSWGYTF
TRBV29-1	-	-	TRBJ2-2	TGCAGCGTTGAAGTGGGACCCACCGGGGAGCTGTTTTTT	CSVEVGPTGELFF
TRBV29-1	once	TRBD1	TRBJ1-2	TGCAGCGCGGACAGGGGGACGATCTATGGCTACACCTTC	CSADRGTIYGYTF
TRBV27	-	TRBD1	TRBJ2-1	TGTGCCAGCACCTCCGGGACAGGCTCCTACAATGAGCAGTTCTTC	CASTSGTGSYNEQFF
TRBV28	-	-	TRBJ2-7	TGTGCCAGCAGTTCACTCTTAACCTACGAGCAGTACTTC	CASSSLLTYEQYF
TRBV29-1	-	-	TRBJ1-1	TGCAGCGTTAGGGGAGGGAACACTGAAGCTTTCTTT	CSVRGGNTEAFF
TRBV29-1	-	-	TRBJ2-3	TGCAGCGTTGATCCCACTCAAGATACGCAGTATTTT	CSVDPTQDTQYF
TRBV5-6	-	TRBD1	TRBJ1-1	TGTGCCAGCAGCCTCGGACAGGGAGGTATGAACACTGAAGCTTTCTTT	CASSLGQGGMNTEAFF
TRBV13	-	-	TRBJ2-7	TGTGCCAGCAGCTCCATCCGGGACTCCTCCTACGAGCAGTACTTC	CASSSIRDSSYEQYF
TRBV20-1	once	-	TRBJ2-1	TGCAGTGCTAGGTATAGCGGACACTCCTACAATGAGCAGTTCTTC	CSARYSGHSYNEQFF